The rows below give T cell receptor beta chains drawn from one sample of a study of Ad26.COV2.S vaccination and SARS-CoV-2 variants. Clones were read by immunoSEQ multiplex PCR, and TCRdb kept only the in-frame ones, dropping some. This table holds some 500,000 clones, about 88% found once. The specimen comprised peripheral blood, sampled in a trial of Ad26.COV2.S vaccine versus placebo. The origin of the receptors is a person between 18 and 65 years old who received the Ad26.COV2.S COVID-19 vaccine or a placebo. The CDR3 runs from the conserved cysteine through the conserved F or W. The D gene is left open where the match is weak. Size is stated for part of the rows, as once, few or many counts, or as a class when the clone is expanded.

D	V	J	size	CDR3	DNA
TRBD1	TRBV5-1	TRBJ1-1	NA	CASSSYRGVNTEAFF	TGCGCCAGCAGCTCCTACAGGGGGGTGAACACTGAAGCTTTCTTT
NA	TRBV19	TRBJ1-5	NA	CASSIDLGRGVGNQPQHF	TGTGCCAGTAGTATAGATCTGGGAAGAGGGGTCGGCAATCAGCCCCAGCATTTT
NA	TRBV6-5	TRBJ1-3	NA	CASSYKGFGNTIYF	TGTGCCAGCAGTTACAAGGGTTTTGGAAACACCATATATTTT
NA	TRBV6-2/TRBV6-3	TRBJ1-1	NA	CASSYVENTEAFF	TGTGCCAGCAGTTACGTTGAGAACACTGAAGCTTTCTTT
NA	TRBV18	TRBJ1-6	few	CASSPLGSQARNSPLHF	TGTGCCAGCTCCCCGCTGGGCAGCCAAGCTCGGAATTCACCCCTCCACTTT
NA	TRBV5-1	TRBJ1-2	NA	CASSFARQNYGYTF	TGCGCCAGCAGCTTCGCCAGGCAAAACTATGGCTACACCTTC
NA	TRBV6-1	TRBJ2-7	NA	CASSSPITPYEQYF	TGTGCCAGCAGTTCCCCCATAACCCCTTACGAGCAGTACTTC
TRBD2	TRBV25-1	TRBJ2-3	NA	CASSEWGSGRGTDTQYF	TGTGCCAGCAGTGAATGGGGTAGCGGGAGGGGCACAGATACGCAGTATTTT
TRBD2	TRBV7-3	TRBJ2-3	NA	CASSPLAGISTDTQYF	TGTGCCAGCAGCCCCCTAGCGGGGATTAGCACAGATACGCAGTATTTT
NA	TRBV3-1/TRBV3-2	TRBJ2-5	NA	CASSLHIGGNQETQYF	TGTGCCAGCAGCCTTCACATAGGGGGGAATCAAGAGACCCAGTACTTC
TRBD1	TRBV19	TRBJ1-1	NA	CASSIEDRGAFF	TGTGCCAGTAGTATCGAGGACAGGGGGGCTTTCTTT
NA	TRBV7-9	TRBJ1-2	NA	CASSRPTTYGYTF	TGTGCCAGCAGTCGACCTACCACCTATGGCTACACCTTC
NA	TRBV7-9	TRBJ1-4	few	CASSLDWQGGATNEKLFF	TGTGCCAGCAGCTTAGATTGGCAGGGAGGGGCAACTAATGAAAAACTGTTTTTT
NA	TRBV11-2	TRBJ1-4	few	CASSFSPRGDEKLFF	TGTGCCAGCAGCTTTTCCCCAAGGGGGGATGAAAAACTGTTTTTT
NA	TRBV28	TRBJ2-7	NA	CASSRGYEQYF	TGTGCCAGCAGTAGGGGGTACGAGCAGTACTTC
NA	TRBV11-1	TRBJ1-1	NA	CASSLERSWSEAFF	TGTGCCAGCAGCTTAGAGAGGTCCTGGAGTGAAGCTTTCTTT
NA	TRBV11-2	TRBJ1-1	NA	CASSLVGGETEAFF	TGTGCCAGCAGCTTAGTGGGAGGGGAGACTGAAGCTTTCTTT
TRBD1	TRBV27	TRBJ1-3	NA	CASSRGRGLGNTIYF	TGTGCCAGCAGTCGTGGTAGGGGGCTTGGAAACACCATATATTTT
TRBD1	TRBV27	TRBJ1-6	NA	CASSSVQGAWSPLHF	TGTGCCAGCAGTTCGGTGCAGGGGGCATGGTCACCCCTCCACTTT
TRBD2	TRBV4-3	TRBJ2-2	NA	CASSQDPAGEGTGELFF	TGCGCCAGCAGCCAAGACCCAGCGGGGGAGGGTACCGGGGAGCTGTTTTTT
NA	TRBV7-8	TRBJ1-4	few	CASSRLAGKLFF	TGTGCCAGCAGCCGTTTGGCCGGAAAACTGTTTTTT
NA	TRBV7-9	TRBJ1-6	few	CASSLVQLNSPLHF	TGTGCCAGCAGCTTAGTCCAGCTTAATTCACCCCTCCACTTT
NA	TRBV9	TRBJ2-2	NA	CASSVSDGRYGELFF	TGTGCCAGCAGCGTTTCTGACGGCCGATACGGGGAGCTGTTTTTT
NA	TRBV2	TRBJ1-5	NA	CASSERVFTQPQHF	TGTGCCAGCAGTGAACGGGTCTTCACTCAGCCCCAGCATTTT
TRBD1	TRBV5-1	TRBJ1-2	NA	CASSRGQASLSGYTF	TGCGCCAGCAGCCGGGGACAGGCTTCGCTTAGTGGCTACACCTTC
NA	TRBV18	TRBJ1-2	NA	CASSPSRVYYGYTF	TGTGCCAGCTCACCAAGCAGGGTTTACTATGGCTACACCTTC
TRBD2	TRBV18	TRBJ2-3	NA	CASSPPGREADTQYF	TGTGCCAGCTCACCACCGGGGAGGGAGGCAGATACGCAGTATTTT
NA	TRBV27	TRBJ2-1	NA	CASSFDGSGVYNEQFF	TGTGCCAGCAGTTTTGACGGGAGCGGCGTCTACAATGAGCAGTTCTTC
NA	TRBV5-1	TRBJ2-3	NA	CASSEMGPGSTDTQYF	TGCGCCAGCAGCGAGATGGGGCCAGGTAGCACAGATACGCAGTATTTT
NA	TRBV4-1	TRBJ1-2	NA	CASSQVPGHTNYGYTF	TGCGCCAGCAGCCAAGTCCCGGGACATACTAACTATGGCTACACCTTC
TRBD1	TRBV24-1	TRBJ1-2	NA	CATSGTPGQGFYDYGYTF	TGTGCCACCAGTGGAACTCCGGGACAGGGTTTTTACGACTATGGCTACACCTTC
NA	TRBV7-2	TRBJ1-4	NA	CASSRGANEKLFF	TGTGCCAGCAGCCGGGGGGCTAATGAAAAACTGTTTTTT
NA	TRBV4-2	TRBJ2-2	NA	CASSQDLGGTGELFF	TGTGCCAGCAGCCAAGATCTAGGGGGCACCGGGGAGCTGTTTTTT
NA	TRBV7-9	TRBJ2-7	NA	CASSLITGAYEQYF	TGTGCCAGCAGCTTAATAACCGGAGCCTACGAGCAGTACTTC
NA	TRBV19	TRBJ2-1	NA	CASSIGFRYNEQFF	TGTGCCAGTAGTATAGGTTTCAGATACAATGAGCAGTTCTTC
TRBD2	TRBV11-3	TRBJ2-5	NA	CASSLGLADKYF	TGTGCCAGCAGCTTGGGACTAGCGGATAAGTACTTC
NA	TRBV5-6	TRBJ1-2	NA	CASSLWTEGYTF	TGTGCCAGCAGCTTGTGGACCGAGGGCTACACCTTC
TRBD1	TRBV6-4	TRBJ1-4	NA	CASSDRDRAEKLFF	TGTGCCAGCAGTGACCGGGACAGGGCGGAAAAACTGTTTTTT
TRBD1	TRBV19	TRBJ1-5	NA	CASSGTGGFNQPQHF	TGTGCCAGTAGTGGGACAGGGGGTTTCAATCAGCCCCAGCATTTT
NA	TRBV24-1	TRBJ2-1	NA	CATSFGNYASYNEQFF	TGTGCCACCAGTTTCGGGAATTATGCCTCCTACAATGAGCAGTTCTTC
NA	TRBV2	TRBJ1-2	NA	CASRDSIYYGYTF	TGTGCCAGCAGGGACAGTATCTATTATGGCTACACCTTC
NA	TRBV28	TRBJ2-5	once	CASSFVGSGVIVQETQYF	TGTGCCAGCAGTTTCGTAGGTTCAGGGGTCATCGTCCAAGAGACCCAGTACTTC
NA	TRBV7-2	TRBJ2-4	NA	CASSLTDSPENIQYF	TGTGCCAGCAGCCTCACGGACAGCCCCGAAAACATTCAGTACTTC
NA	TRBV3-1/TRBV3-2	TRBJ1-2	NA	CASSQSVGVNYGYTF	TGTGCCAGCAGCCAAAGTGTCGGGGTTAACTATGGCTACACCTTC
NA	TRBV7-9	TRBJ2-7	NA	CASSLGLQTREQYF	TGTGCCAGCAGCTTAGGGTTACAGACTCGCGAGCAGTACTTC
NA	TRBV7-3	TRBJ1-2	NA	CASSLGWGRGGYTF	TGTGCCAGCAGCCTAGGATGGGGGAGAGGTGGCTACACCTTC
NA	TRBV7-9	TRBJ1-2	NA	CASRSGTLENYGYTF	TGTGCCAGCAGAAGCGGGACGTTGGAGAACTATGGCTACACCTTC
NA	TRBV20-1	TRBJ1-1	NA	CSASREHTEAFF	TGCAGTGCTAGTCGGGAACACACTGAAGCTTTCTTT
NA	TRBV19	TRBJ1-5	NA	CASNRGPYSNQPQHF	TGTGCCAGTAATCGGGGGCCCTATAGCAATCAGCCCCAGCATTTT